This T cell receptor (beta chain) was captured by sequencing in a study of blood T cell repertoires in COVID-19. Generated by immunoSEQ multiplex PCR, the TCRdb table keeps only in-frame clones and is missing some. The table includes roughly 200,000 clones, 94% detected once. Germline V gives CDR1 LGHDT, CDR2 YNNKEL (reference sequence). Trimming pared 0 bases from V and 10 bases from J, leaving 7 bases between. This CDR3 is 12 amino acids long. Followed longitudinally, the Seattle patients had been enrolled during active infection. The gene calls are TRBV3-1 (or the pseudogene TRBV3-2) and TRBJ2-1; D not resolved. The sequence was collected from a man between 25 and 39 years old with COVID-19, enrolled during active disease. The sample consisted of peripheral blood. CDR3 coding DNA: TGTGCCAGCAGCCAAGATGTCCTCGAGCAGTTCTTC. It yields the protein CASSQDVLEQFF.